A selection of T cell receptor beta chains follows, all from one sample in a study of molecular identifiers for immune sequencing clone quantification. TCRdb redid the calling of the PCR reads with MiXCR, one entry per CDR3 protein. The data show over 300,000 distinct CDR3 sequences, with about 23% seen just once and 0.65% to 0.75% held by the top ten. Specimen: naive CD8+ T cells from blood, with Jurkat cell RNA spiked in. The receptor source for this set is a human donor in good health. Some libraries in this study had Jurkat cell RNA spiked in. CDR3s include the opening cysteine and the closing phenylalanine or tryptophan. D genes are given only for firm matches. The size entry is marked missing in some rows and otherwise reads once, few, many or a size class.

abundance | j_gene | d_gene | v_gene | CDR3nt | CDR3aa
many | TRBJ2-4 | - | TRBV7-9 | TGTGCCAGCAGCTTAGTAGGTCTGGGTGACATTCAGTACTTC | CASSLVGLGDIQYF
- | TRBJ1-1 | - | TRBV30 | TGTGCCTGGGAGCGGGAGCCGAACACTGAAGCTTTCTTT | CAWEREPNTEAFF
- | TRBJ2-1 | TRBD2 | TRBV7-9 | TGTGCCAGCAGCCAACATAGCGGGAGTCAGGAGGATGAGCAGTTCTTC | CASSQHSGSQEDEQFF
few | TRBJ2-5 | - | TRBV15 | TGTGCCACCAGCAGAGATGGAGAAGAGACCCAGTACTTC | CATSRDGEETQYF
few | TRBJ2-7 | TRBD1 | TRBV3-1 | TGTGCCAGCAGGCCCGGGACAGCCTTTTCCTACGAGCAGTACTTC | CASRPGTAFSYEQYF
many | TRBJ1-1 | TRBD1 | TRBV29-1 | TGCAGCGTTGGTACGACAGGGAGTGAAGCTTTCTTT | CSVGTTGSEAFF
few | TRBJ1-1 | - | TRBV6-6 | TGTGCCAGCAGTTACAATGAGGGTGACACTGAAGCTTTCTTT | CASSYNEGDTEAFF
many | TRBJ2-7 | TRBD1 | TRBV7-2 | TGTGCCAGCAGCTCTGCCCCACAGGGGTTCCCCTACGAGCAGTACTTC | CASSSAPQGFPYEQYF
- | TRBJ1-1 | - | TRBV6-2/TRBV6-3 | TGTGCCAGCAGTCTCGACAGGCCCACATTTATGAACACTGAAGCTTTCTTT | CASSLDRPTFMNTEAFF
- | TRBJ1-3 | - | TRBV7-2 | TGTGCCAACAACTTAGGACAGAGCTCTGGAAACACCATATATTTT | CANNLGQSSGNTIYF
- | TRBJ2-3 | TRBD2 | TRBV12-3/TRBV12-4 | TGTGCCAGCAGTCCTCTTAGCGGGGGCACAGCCACGCAGTATTTT | CASSPLSGGTATQYF
few | TRBJ2-2 | - | TRBV7-8 | TGTGCCAGCAGCTTATACGGGGCCAACACCGGGGAGCTGTTTTTT | CASSLYGANTGELFF
many | TRBJ1-5 | - | TRBV28 | TGTGCCAGCACGGAGAGAAGCCATTTAGCCAGATATAGCAATCAGCCCCAGCATTTT | CASTERSHLARYSNQPQHF
many | TRBJ2-7 | - | TRBV13 | TGTGCCAGCAGCCAACAGGGCCCGGGGGAGCAGTACTTC | CASSQQGPGEQYF